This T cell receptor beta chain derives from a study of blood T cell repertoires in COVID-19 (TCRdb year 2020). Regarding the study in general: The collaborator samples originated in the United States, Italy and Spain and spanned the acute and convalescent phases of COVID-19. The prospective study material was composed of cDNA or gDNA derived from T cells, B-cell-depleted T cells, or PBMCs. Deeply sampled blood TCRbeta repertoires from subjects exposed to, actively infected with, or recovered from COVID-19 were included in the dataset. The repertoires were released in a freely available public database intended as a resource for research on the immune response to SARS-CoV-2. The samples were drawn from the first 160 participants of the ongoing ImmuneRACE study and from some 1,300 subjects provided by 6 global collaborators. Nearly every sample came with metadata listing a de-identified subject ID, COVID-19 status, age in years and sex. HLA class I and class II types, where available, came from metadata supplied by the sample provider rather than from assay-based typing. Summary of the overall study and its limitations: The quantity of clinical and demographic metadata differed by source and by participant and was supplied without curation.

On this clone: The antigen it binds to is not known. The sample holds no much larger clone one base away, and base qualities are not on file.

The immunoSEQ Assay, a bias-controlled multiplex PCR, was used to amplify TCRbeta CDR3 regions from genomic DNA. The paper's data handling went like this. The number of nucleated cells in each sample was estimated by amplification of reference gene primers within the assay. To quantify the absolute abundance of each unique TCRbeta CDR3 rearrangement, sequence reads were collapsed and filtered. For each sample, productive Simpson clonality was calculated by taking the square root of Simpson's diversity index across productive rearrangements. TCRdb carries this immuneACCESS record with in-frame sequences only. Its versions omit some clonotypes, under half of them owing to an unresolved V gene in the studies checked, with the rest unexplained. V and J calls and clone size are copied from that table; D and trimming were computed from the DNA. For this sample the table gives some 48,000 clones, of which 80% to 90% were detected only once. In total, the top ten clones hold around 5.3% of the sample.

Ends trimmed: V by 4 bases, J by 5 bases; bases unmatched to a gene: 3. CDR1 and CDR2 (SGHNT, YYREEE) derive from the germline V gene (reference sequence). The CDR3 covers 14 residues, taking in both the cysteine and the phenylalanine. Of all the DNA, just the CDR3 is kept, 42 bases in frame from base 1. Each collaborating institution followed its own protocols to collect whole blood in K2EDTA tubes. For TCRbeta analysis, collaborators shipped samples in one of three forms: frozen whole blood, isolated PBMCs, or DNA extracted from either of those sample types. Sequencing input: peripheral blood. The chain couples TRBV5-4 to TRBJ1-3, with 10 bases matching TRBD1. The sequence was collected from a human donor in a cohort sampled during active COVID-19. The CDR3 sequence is CASSAGQGRNTIYF. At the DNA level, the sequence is TGTGCCAGCAGCGCGGGACAGGGGAGAAACACCATATATTTT.